This T cell receptor (beta chain) was identified during a study of cytomegalovirus exposure and HLA in healthy donors. The CDR3 length is 15 residues. The V gene's germline CDR1 is LNHDA and CDR2 SQIVND (reference sequence). The V end lost 3 bases, the J end lost 0 bases, and 9 bases lay between the germline ends. 60 Vbeta and 13 Jbeta primers were used in PCR. TCRdb keeps only in-frame clones here, not all; method: immunoSEQ multiplex PCR. In the table there are over 90,000 clones, around 80% of which are singletons. This TCR came from a man between 40 and 49 years old in good health and CMV-seropositive. The V call is TRBV19, the J call TRBJ1-5, with a weak D call TRBD1 (5 bases). Sequencing input: PBMCs. The CDR3: CASSIGHYSNQPQHF. CDR3 sequence (DNA): TGTGCCAGTAGTATCGGACATTATAGCAATCAGCCCCAGCATTTT.